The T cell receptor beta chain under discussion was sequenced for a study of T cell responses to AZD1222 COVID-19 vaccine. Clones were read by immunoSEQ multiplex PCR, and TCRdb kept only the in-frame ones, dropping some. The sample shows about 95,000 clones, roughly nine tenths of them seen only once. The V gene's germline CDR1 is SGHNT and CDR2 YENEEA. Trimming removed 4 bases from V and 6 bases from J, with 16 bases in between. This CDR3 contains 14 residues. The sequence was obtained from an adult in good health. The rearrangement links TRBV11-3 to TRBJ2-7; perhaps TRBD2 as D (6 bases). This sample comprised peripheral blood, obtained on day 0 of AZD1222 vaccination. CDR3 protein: CASSSLGTSREQYF. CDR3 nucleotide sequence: TGTGCCAGCAGCTCCTTAGGGACTTCTCGCGAGCAGTACTTC.